The present T cell receptor (beta chain) was sequenced within a study of ipilimumab plus nivolumab after autologous stem cell transplantation. Study at large: The DLBCL cohort had primary refractory and relapsed disease, with 18-month progression-free survival of about 86% and 29%.

The method was immunoSEQ multiplex PCR; TCRdb's version includes in-frame clones alone and lacks a portion of them. The table has under 15,000 clones, 60% to 80% seen once. Sequencing was performed on PBMCs, taken in a trial of ipilimumab plus nivolumab as post-transplant consolidation. The receptor was isolated from a male donor with diffuse large B-cell lymphoma.

In nucleotides, the CDR3 is TGTGCCAGCAGCGTGACTAGCGGGAGGGCCTACGAGCAGTACTTC. Protein product: CASSVTSGRAYEQYF. This sequence joins TRBV7-7 and TRBJ2-7; 14 nucleotides line up with TRBD2. The germline V gene encodes CDR1 SSHAT and CDR2 FNYEAQ (reference sequence). The CDR3 length is 15 residues. V lost 5 bases and J lost 2; bases outside the gene matches: 2.